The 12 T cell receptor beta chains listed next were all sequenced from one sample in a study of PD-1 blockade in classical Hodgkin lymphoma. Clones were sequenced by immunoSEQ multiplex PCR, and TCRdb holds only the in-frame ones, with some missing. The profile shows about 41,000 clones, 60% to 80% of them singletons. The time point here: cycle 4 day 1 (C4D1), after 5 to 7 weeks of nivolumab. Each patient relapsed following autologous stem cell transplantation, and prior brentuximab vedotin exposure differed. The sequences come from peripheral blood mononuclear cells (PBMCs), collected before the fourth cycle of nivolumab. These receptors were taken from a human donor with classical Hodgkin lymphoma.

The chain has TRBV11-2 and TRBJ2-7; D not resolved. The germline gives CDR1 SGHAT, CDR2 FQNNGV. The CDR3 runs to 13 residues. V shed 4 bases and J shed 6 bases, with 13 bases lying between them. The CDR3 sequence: CASSSQLQFEQYF. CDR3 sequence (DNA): TGTGCCAGCAGCTCTCAGCTCCAATTCGAGCAGTACTTC. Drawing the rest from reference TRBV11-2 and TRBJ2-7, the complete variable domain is EAGVAQSPRYKIIEKRQSVAFWCNPISGHATLYWYQQILGQGPKLLIQFQNNGVVDDSQLPKDRFSAERLKGVDSTLKIQPAKLEDSAVYLCASSSQLQFEQYFGPGTRLTVT.

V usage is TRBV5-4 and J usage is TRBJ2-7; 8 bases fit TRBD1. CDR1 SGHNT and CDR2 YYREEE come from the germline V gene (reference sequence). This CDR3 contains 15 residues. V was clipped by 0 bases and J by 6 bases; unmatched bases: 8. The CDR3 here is CASSLAGNTGGEQYF. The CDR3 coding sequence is TGTGCCAGCAGCTTGGCCGGTAACACAGGGGGCGAGCAGTACTTC.

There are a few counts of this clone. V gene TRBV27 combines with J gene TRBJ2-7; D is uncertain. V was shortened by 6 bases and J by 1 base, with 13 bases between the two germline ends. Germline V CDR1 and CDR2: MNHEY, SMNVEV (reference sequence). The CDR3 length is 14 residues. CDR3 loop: CASSPLGDSYEQYF. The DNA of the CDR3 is TGTGCCAGCAGCCCCCTAGGAGATTCCTACGAGCAGTACTTC.

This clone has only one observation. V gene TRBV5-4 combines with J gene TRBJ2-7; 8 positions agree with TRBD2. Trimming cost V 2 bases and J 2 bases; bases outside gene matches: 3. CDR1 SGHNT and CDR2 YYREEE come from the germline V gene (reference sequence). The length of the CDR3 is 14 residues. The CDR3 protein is CASSFSGATYEQYF. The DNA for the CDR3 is TGTGCCAGCAGCTTTAGCGGGGCGACCTACGAGCAGTACTTC.

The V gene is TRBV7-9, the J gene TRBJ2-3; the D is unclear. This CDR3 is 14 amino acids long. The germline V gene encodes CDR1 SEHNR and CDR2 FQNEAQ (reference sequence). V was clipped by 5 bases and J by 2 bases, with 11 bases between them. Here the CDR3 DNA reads TGTGCCAGCAGCGACCGAGATTACACAGATACGCAGTATTTT. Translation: CASSDRDYTDTQYF. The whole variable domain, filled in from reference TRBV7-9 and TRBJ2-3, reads DTGVSQNPRHKITKRGQNVTFRCDPISEHNRLYWYRQTLGQGPEFLTYFQNEAQLEKSRLLSDRFSAERPKGSFSTLEIQRTEQGDSAMYLCASSDRDYTDTQYFGPGTRLTVL.

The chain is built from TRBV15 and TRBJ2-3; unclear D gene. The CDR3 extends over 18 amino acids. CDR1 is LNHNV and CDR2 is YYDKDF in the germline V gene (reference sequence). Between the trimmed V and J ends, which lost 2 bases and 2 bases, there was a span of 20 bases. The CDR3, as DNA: TGTGCCACCAGCAGAAAGATTTTTAGACATACCTTCACAGATACGCAGTATTTT. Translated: CATSRKIFRHTFTDTQYF.

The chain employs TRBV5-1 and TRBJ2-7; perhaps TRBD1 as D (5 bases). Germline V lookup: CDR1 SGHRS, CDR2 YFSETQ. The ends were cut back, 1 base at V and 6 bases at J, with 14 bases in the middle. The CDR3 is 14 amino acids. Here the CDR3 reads CASSLFEGRGEQYF. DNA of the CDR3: TGCGCCAGCAGCTTGTTTGAAGGAAGGGGCGAGCAGTACTTC. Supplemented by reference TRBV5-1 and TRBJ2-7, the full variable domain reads KAGVTQTPRYLIKTRGQQVTLSCSPISGHRSVSWYQQTPGQGLQFLFEYFSETQRNKGNFPGRFSGRQFSNSRSEMNVSTLELGDSALYLCASSLFEGRGEQYFGPGTRLTVT.

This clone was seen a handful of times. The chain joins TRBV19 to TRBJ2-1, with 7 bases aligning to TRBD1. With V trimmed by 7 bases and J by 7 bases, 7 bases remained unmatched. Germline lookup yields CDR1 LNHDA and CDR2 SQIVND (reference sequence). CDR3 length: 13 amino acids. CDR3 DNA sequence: TGTGCCAGTACCCCGACAGGGTGGAATGAGCAGTTCTTC. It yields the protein CASTPTGWNEQFF.

CDR3 nucleotide sequence: TGTGCCAGCAGCGCCCGGTGGGGGGTCGAGCAGTACTTC. The encoded protein is CASSARWGVEQYF. The V and J genes are TRBV13 and TRBJ2-7; a possible D gene is TRBD2 (6 bases). The germline V gene has CDR1 PRHDT and CDR2 FYEKMQ (reference sequence). The CDR3 extends over 13 amino acids. The V and J ends lost 5 bases and 6 bases respectively, with 14 bases between them.

The CDR3 spells CASSSQPGAEAFF. In DNA form, the CDR3 reads TGTGCCAGCAGCTCCCAACCAGGGGCTGAAGCTTTCTTT. The V call is TRBV11-3, the J call TRBJ1-1, with D perhaps TRBD1 (6 bases). Germline values: CDR1 SGHNT, CDR2 YENEEA. CDR3 length: 13 residues. V lost 4 bases to trimming and J lost 6 bases, with 12 bases between them.

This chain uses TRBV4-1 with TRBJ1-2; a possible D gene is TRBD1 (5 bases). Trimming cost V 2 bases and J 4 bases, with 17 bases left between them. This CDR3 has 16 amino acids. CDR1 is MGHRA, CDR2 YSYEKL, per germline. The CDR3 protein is CASSQYSGGGVYGYTF. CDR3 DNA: TGCGCCAGCAGCCAATACAGTGGGGGGGGTGTCTATGGCTACACCTTC.

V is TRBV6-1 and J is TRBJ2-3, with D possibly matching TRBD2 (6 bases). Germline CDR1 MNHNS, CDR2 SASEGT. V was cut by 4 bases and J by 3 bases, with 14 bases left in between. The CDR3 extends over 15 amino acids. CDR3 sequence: CASSGWRGGTDTQYF. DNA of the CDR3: TGTGCCAGCAGTGGCTGGAGGGGCGGTACAGATACGCAGTATTTT.